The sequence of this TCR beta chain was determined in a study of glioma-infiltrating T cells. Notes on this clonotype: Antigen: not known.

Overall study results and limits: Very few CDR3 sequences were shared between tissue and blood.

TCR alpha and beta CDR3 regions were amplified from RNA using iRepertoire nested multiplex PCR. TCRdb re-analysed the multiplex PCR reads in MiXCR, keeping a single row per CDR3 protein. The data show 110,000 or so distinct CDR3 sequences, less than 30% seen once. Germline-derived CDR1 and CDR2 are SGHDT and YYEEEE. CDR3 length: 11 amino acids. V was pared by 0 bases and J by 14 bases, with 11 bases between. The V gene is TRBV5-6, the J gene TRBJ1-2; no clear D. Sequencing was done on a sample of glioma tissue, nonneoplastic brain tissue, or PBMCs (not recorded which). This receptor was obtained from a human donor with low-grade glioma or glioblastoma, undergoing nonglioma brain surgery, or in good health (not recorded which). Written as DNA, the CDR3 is TGTGCCAGCAGCTTGGGACGTCTACAGACCTTC. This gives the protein CASSLGRLQTF.